This is a list of T cell receptor beta chains from one sample in a study of T cell responses to AZD1222 COVID-19 vaccine. Method: immunoSEQ multiplex PCR; TCRdb's copy keeps in-frame clones and lacks some. Of about 160,000 clones in the sample, 75% to 95% are singletons; the top ten hold roughly 3.2%. The sample here was peripheral blood, taken 28 days after the second AZD1222 dose. These receptors originate from an adult who received the AZD1222 COVID-19 vaccine. Both conserved end residues are part of each CDR3. D genes are given only for firm matches. Clone size, where shown, is once, few, many, or a class for clones that have expanded.

d_gene,abundance,j_gene,v_gene,CDR3aa,CDR3nt
NA,NA,TRBJ1-4,TRBV2,CASSLERRGAGEKLFF,TGTGCCAGCAGTCTCGAACGACGAGGGGCCGGAGAAAAACTGTTTTTT
NA,once,TRBJ1-1,TRBV11-2,CASSSLGAQVGTEAFF,TGTGCCAGCAGCTCCCTAGGGGCGCAGGTGGGAACTGAAGCTTTCTTT
TRBD2,few,TRBJ2-1,TRBV6-5,CASCSGSWNEQFF,TGTGCCAGTTGTAGCGGGAGTTGGAATGAGCAGTTCTTC
NA,NA,TRBJ2-2,TRBV19,CASSSQNTGELFF,TGTGCCAGTAGTTCACAGAACACCGGGGAGCTGTTTTTT
NA,NA,TRBJ1-2,TRBV12-3/TRBV12-4,CASSSGGSSYTF,TGTGCCAGCAGTTCTGGGGGTTCGAGCTACACCTTC
NA,NA,TRBJ1-1,TRBV19,CASTLEKPTEAFF,TGTGCCAGTACACTTGAGAAACCTACTGAAGCTTTCTTT
NA,once,TRBJ1-2,TRBV15,CATSRVQGSNYGYTF,TGTGCCACCAGCAGAGTCCAGGGGAGTAACTATGGCTACACCTTC
NA,NA,TRBJ1-1,TRBV6-5,CASSSLNAEAFF,TGTGCCAGCAGTTCCCTGAACGCTGAAGCTTTCTTT
TRBD1,NA,TRBJ1-2,TRBV5-1,CASSPPPDREAKWAGYTF,TGCGCCAGCAGCCCTCCCCCGGACAGGGAGGCTAAATGGGCTGGCTACACCTTC
TRBD2,NA,TRBJ2-5,TRBV7-9,CASSLSGSPFGSQETQYF,TGTGCCAGCAGCTTGAGCGGGAGCCCCTTTGGGAGCCAAGAGACCCAGTACTTC
TRBD1,NA,TRBJ1-2,TRBV27,CASSPGTGIFEGYTF,TGTGCCAGCAGTCCCGGGACAGGGATTTTTGAGGGCTACACCTTC
NA,NA,TRBJ2-3,TRBV7-9,CASSLALDPTDTQYF,TGTGCCAGCAGCTTAGCGCTAGACCCCACAGATACGCAGTATTTT
NA,NA,TRBJ2-1,TRBV6-1,CASSEVARAYNEQFF,TGTGCCAGCAGTGAAGTAGCCCGGGCCTACAATGAGCAGTTCTTC
NA,NA,TRBJ1-2,TRBV6-5,CASSVMGQPNYGYTF,TGTGCCAGCAGCGTTATGGGACAACCAAACTATGGCTACACCTTC